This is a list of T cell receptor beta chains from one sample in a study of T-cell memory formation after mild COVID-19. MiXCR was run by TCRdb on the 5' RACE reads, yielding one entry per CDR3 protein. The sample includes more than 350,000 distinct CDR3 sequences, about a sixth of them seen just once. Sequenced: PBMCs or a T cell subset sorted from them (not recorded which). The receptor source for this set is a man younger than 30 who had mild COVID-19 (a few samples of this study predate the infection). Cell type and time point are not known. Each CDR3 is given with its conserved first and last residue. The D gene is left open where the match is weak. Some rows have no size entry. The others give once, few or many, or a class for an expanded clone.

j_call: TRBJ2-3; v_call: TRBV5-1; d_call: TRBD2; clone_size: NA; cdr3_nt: TGCGCCAGCAGCTTGGGGGGAGGGGTCATCACAGATACGCAGTATTTT; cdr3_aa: CASSLGGGVITDTQYF
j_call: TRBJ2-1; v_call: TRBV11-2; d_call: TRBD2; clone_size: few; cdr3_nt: TGTGCCAGCAGCTACCTAGCGGGGGACTTAGACAATGAGCAGTTCTTC; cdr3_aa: CASSYLAGDLDNEQFF
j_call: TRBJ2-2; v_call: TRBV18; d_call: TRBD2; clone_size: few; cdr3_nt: TGTGCCAGCTCATCACGGGGGGGTTCGGACACCGGGGAGCTGTTTTTT; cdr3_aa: CASSSRGGSDTGELFF
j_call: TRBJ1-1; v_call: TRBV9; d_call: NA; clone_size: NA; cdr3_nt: TGTGCCAGCAGCGTAGCTCCGGGGGCCGTGACTGAAGCTTTCTTT; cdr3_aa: CASSVAPGAVTEAFF
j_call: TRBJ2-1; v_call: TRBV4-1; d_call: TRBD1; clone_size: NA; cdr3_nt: TGCGCCAGCAGCCCGATTGTACGGGACAGGGAAGACAATGAGCAGTTCTTC; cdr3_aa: CASSPIVRDREDNEQFF
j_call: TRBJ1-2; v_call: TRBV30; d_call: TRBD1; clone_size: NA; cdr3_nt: TGTGCCTGGAGTAGACAGGGAGGCTATGGCTACACCTTC; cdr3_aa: CAWSRQGGYGYTF
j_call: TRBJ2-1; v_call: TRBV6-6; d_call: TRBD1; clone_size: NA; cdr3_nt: TGTGCCAGTAACAGGGGGCCCATTGACAATGAGCAGTTCTTC; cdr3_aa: CASNRGPIDNEQFF
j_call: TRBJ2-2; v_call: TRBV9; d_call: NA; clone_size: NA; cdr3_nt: TGTGCCAGCAGCGTGGGGGATCACGGGGAGCTGTTTTTT; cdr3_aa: CASSVGDHGELFF
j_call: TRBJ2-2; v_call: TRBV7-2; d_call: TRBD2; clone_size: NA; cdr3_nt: TGTGCCAGCAGCCCACTAGCGGTCAGCGGGGAGCTGTTTTTT; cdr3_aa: CASSPLAVSGELFF
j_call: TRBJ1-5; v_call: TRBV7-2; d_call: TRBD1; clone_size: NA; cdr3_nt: TGTGCCAGCGGCCGGGACAGGGGCAATCAGCCCCAGCATTTT; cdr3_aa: CASGRDRGNQPQHF
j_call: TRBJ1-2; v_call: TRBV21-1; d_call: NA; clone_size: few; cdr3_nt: TGTGCCAGCGGTCGGGGCTACACCTTC; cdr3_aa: CASGRGYTF
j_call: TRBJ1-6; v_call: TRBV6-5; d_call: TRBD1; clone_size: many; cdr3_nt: TGTGCCAGCAGAGATGGGACAGGTCATAATTCACCCCTCCACTTT; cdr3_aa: CASRDGTGHNSPLHF
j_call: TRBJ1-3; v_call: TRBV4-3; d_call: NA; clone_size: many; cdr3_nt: TGCGCCAGCAGCCAAGACGGGACACTCAGCTCTGGAAACACCATATATTTT; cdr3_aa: CASSQDGTLSSGNTIYF
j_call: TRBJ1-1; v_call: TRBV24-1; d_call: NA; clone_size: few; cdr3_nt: TGTGCCTCCACCACAGAAAATATGAACACTGAAGCTTTCTTT; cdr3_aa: CASTTENMNTEAFF
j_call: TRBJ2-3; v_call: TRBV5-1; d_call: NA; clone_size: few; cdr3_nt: TGCGCCAGCAGCTTCCGGGTTGAGGACACAGATACGCAGTATTTT; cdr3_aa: CASSFRVEDTDTQYF
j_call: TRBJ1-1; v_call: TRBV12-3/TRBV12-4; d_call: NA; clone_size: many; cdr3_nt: TGTGCCAGCAGTAACCTTCCCGGCACTGAAGCTTTCTTT; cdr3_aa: CASSNLPGTEAFF
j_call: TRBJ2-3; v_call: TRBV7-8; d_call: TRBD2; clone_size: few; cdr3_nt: TGTGCCAGCAGCGCAAGCGGGGGGACGACAGATACGCAGTATTTT; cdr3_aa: CASSASGGTTDTQYF
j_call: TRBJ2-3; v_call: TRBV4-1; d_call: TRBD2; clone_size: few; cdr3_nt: TGCGCCAGCAGCCAAGATACTAGCGAGGATACGCAGTATTTT; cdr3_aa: CASSQDTSEDTQYF
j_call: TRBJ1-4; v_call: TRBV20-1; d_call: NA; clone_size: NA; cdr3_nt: TGCAGTGCTAGAGACCAGGCACAGGGTAATGAAAAACTGTTTTTT; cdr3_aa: CSARDQAQGNEKLFF
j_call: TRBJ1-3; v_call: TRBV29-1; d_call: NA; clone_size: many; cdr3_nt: TGCAGCGTTGCAGACCCAGGGCAAGGAAACACCATATATTTT; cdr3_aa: CSVADPGQGNTIYF
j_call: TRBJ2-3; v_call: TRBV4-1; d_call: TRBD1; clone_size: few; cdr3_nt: TGCGCCAGCAGCCATGCCGGGACAGGCCCCTCCGATACGCAGTATTTT; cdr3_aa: CASSHAGTGPSDTQYF
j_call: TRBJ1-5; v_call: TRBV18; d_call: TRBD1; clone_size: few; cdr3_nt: TGTGCCAGCTCACTCTCGACAGGGCGTGATCAGCCCCAGCATTTT; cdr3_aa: CASSLSTGRDQPQHF
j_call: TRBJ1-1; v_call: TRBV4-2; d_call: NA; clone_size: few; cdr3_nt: TGTGCCAGCAGCCAAACGGATCCGAACACTGAAGCTTTCTTT; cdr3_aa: CASSQTDPNTEAFF
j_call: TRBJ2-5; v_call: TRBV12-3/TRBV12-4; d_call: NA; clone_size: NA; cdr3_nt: TGTGCCAGCAGTCTAGGGACCATAACCCAGTACTTC; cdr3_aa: CASSLGTITQYF
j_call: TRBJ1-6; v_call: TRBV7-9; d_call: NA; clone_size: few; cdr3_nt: TGTGCCAGCAGCGCCTCGGGTTCCCATTCACCCCTCCACTTT; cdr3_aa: CASSASGSHSPLHF
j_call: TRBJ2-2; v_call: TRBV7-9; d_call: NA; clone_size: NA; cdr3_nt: TGTGCCAGCAGCAACAGGGTAACCGGGGAGCTGTTTTTT; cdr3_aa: CASSNRVTGELFF
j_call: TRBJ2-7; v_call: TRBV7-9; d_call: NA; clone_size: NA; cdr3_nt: TGTGCCAGCAACCTACAGGGCTACGAGCAGTACTTC; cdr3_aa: CASNLQGYEQYF
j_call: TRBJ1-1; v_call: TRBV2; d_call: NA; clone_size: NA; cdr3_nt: TGTGCCAGCAGTGTAGAGGAGGCAACTGAAGCTTTCTTT; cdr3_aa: CASSVEEATEAFF
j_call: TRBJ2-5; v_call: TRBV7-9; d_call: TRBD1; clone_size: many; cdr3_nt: TGTGCCAGCAGCTCGCCCGGGACAGGGGCTCGGGAGACCCAGTACTTC; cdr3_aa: CASSSPGTGARETQYF
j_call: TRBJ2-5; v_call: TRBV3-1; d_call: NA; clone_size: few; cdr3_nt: TGTGCCAGCAGCCAAAGATGGAGACCTATGGAGACCCAGTACTTC; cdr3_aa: CASSQRWRPMETQYF
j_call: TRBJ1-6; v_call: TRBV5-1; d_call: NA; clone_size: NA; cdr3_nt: TGCGCCAGCAGCTTTTCCGGGGCGGCGGTTATTTCACCCCTCCACTTT; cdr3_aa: CASSFSGAAVISPLHF
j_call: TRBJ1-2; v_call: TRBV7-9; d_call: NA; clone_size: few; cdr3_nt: TGTGCCAGCAGCCCAACCTCGACGGTGGGGTATGGCTACACCTTC; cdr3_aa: CASSPTSTVGYGYTF
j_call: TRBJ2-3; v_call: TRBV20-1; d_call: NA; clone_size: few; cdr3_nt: TGCAGTGCTAGAGAAAACCGGGGAAGCCCAGATACGCAGTATTTT; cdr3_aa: CSARENRGSPDTQYF
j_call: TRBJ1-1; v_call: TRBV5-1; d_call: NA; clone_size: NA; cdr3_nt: TGCGCCAGCAGCTTGTTCCGGGGCTGGAACACTGAAGCTTTCTTT; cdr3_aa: CASSLFRGWNTEAFF
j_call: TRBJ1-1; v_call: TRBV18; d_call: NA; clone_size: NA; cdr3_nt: TGTGCCAGCTCATTCAGGGTTGAAGCTGAAGCTTTCTTT; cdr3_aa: CASSFRVEAEAFF
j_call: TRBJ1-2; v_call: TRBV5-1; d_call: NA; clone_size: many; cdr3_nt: TGCGCCAGCAGCTTGGATCCGGGAAACTATGGCTACACCTTC; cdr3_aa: CASSLDPGNYGYTF
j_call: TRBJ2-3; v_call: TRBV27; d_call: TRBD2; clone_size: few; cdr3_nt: TGTGCCAGCAGGCTAGCGGTTAGAGATACGCAGTATTTT; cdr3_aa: CASRLAVRDTQYF
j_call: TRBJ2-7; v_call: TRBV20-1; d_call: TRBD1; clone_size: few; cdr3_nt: TGCAGTGCGTCGCGGGGACAGGGCACCAGTTCCTACGAGCAGTACTTC; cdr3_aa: CSASRGQGTSSYEQYF
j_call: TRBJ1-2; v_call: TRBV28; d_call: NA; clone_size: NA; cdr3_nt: TGTGCCAGCAGTTTACAGGGAAGGGCCGTTAACTATGGCTACACCTTC; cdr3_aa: CASSLQGRAVNYGYTF
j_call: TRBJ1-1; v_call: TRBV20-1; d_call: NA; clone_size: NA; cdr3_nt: TGCAGTGCTAGCAAGCCCACCACGAACACTGAAGCTTTCTTT; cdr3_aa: CSASKPTTNTEAFF
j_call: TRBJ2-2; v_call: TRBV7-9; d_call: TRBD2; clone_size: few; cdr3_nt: TGTGCCAGCAGCTCCCGACTAGCGGGGTTCACCGGGGAGCTGTTTTTT; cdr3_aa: CASSSRLAGFTGELFF
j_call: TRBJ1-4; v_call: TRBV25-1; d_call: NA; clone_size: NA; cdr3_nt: TGTGCCAGCAGCGAGAGGGAGCGGGAAAAACTGTTTTTT; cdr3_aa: CASSEREREKLFF
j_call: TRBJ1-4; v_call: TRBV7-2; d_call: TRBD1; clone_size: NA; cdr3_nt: TGTGCCAGCAGCAGGGACAGGGCTAATGAAAAACTGTTTTTT; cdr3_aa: CASSRDRANEKLFF
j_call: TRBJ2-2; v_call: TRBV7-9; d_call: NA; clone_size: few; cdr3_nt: TGTGCCAGCAGTCAAGGGGCGGGGTTGGACACCGGGGAGCTGTTTTTT; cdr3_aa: CASSQGAGLDTGELFF
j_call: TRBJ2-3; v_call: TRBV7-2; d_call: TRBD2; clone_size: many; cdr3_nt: TGTGCCAGCAGCCCGGGGGGGCCCCCAGATACGCAGTATTTT; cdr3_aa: CASSPGGPPDTQYF
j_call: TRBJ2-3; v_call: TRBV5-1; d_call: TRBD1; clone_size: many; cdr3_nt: TGCGCCAGCAGCCCAAGGGGGCGCGACACAGATACGCAGTATTTT; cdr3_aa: CASSPRGRDTDTQYF
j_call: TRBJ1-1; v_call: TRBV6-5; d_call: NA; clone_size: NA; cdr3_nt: TGTGCCAGCAGTTACACCCAGGGACGGGGCAACACTGAAGCTTTCTTT; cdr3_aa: CASSYTQGRGNTEAFF
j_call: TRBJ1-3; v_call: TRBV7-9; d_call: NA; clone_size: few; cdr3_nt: TGTGCCAGCAGCTCACCGGGACTGAGATCTGGAAACACCATATATTTT; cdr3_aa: CASSSPGLRSGNTIYF
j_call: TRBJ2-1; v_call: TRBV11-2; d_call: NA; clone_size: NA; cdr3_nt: TGTGCCAGCAGCGATTTGACGGGGGGCCAGGGGGAGCAGTTCTTC; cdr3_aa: CASSDLTGGQGEQFF
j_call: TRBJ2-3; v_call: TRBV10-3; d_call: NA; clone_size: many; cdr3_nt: TGTGCCATCAGTGATAACAGAGGAAGTACTTTGCTTGGTGACGTGAGCACAGATACGCAGTATTTT; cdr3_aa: CAISDNRGSTLLGDVSTDTQYF